A single TCR beta chain is shown here with its context. Its antigen is unidentified. Profiled with immunoSEQ multiplex PCR; TCRdb holds only in-frame clones, not every one. The sample consists of around 37,000 clones, approximately 90% of them appearing once. This entry belongs to a study of PD-1 blockade in classical Hodgkin lymphoma. Study in general: Nivolumab was given intravenously to patients at 3 mg/kg every 2 weeks. Whole-study results and caveats: Newly diagnosed patients and complete responders had comparable diversity at baseline.

Germline V gives CDR1 MNHEY, CDR2 SMNVEV (reference sequence). V shed 6 bases and J shed 3 bases, with 23 bases lying between them. The CDR3 sequence is 17 residues long. The time point is: cycle 4 day 1 (C4D1), after 6 weeks of nivolumab. Each patient experienced a relapse that followed autologous stem cell transplantation, and brentuximab vedotin exposure varied. The study purified CD4+ T cells from thawed PBMCs using magnetic negative selection. Complete response, partial response or progressive disease was each patient's best response. The chain couples TRBV27 to TRBJ2-5; the D is unclear. Sequencing was performed on CD4+ T cells from blood, taken before the fourth cycle of nivolumab. The source of this sequence is a human donor with classical Hodgkin lymphoma. The CDR3 DNA follows: TGTGCCAGCAGCCATCCCTCTGTTTACGGAATAAAAGAGACCCAGTACTTC. This sequence encodes CASSHPSVYGIKETQYF.